This entry lists 30 T cell receptor beta chains sequenced from one sample in a study of T cells in Graves' hyperthyroidism and ophthalmopathy. Amplified TCR beta CDR3 regions came from RNA transcripts. Carried out on the TCR CDR3, a first-round RT-PCR used the HTBI primer set. MiXCR was run by TCRdb on the multiplex PCR reads, yielding one entry per CDR3 protein. The table records around 380,000 distinct CDR3 sequences, about 14% of them present only once. Sequenced input: blood. The receptors originated from a man aged 25 to 45 with Graves' hyperthyroidism that later progressed to Graves' ophthalmopathy.

This clonotype was counted many times. The chain uses TRBV20-1 and TRBJ1-2; D is undetermined. Trimming removed 6 bases from V and 2 bases from J, with 10 bases in between. The germline CDR1 and CDR2 sequences are DFQATT and SNEGSKA (reference sequence). The CDR3 has 12 residues. The CDR3 is CSAPSQNYGYTF. For the CDR3, the DNA is TGCAGTGCCCCCTCCCAGAACTATGGCTACACCTTC.

This chain uses TRBV30 with TRBJ1-5, with no clear D. The CDR3 spans 13 residues. With 2 bases removed from V and 1 base from J, the gap between germline ends came to 6 bases. Germline CDR1 reads GTSNPN; CDR2 reads SVGIG (reference sequence). The CDR3 DNA reads TGTGCCTGGAGTCCCTTGAGCAATCAGCCCCAGCATTTT. This gives the protein CAWSPLSNQPQHF.

This clonotype has more than one count but fewer than ten. The J gene is TRBJ1-3, the V gene TRBV24-1; no definite D call. Deletions cut 1 base from V and 3 bases from J, with 0 bases between. Germline loops: CDR1 KGHDR, CDR2 SFDVKD. This CDR3 region has 12 residues. CDR3 DNA sequence: TGTGCCACCAGTGATTTTGGAAACACCATATATTTT. It specifies CATSDFGNTIYF.

In its sample, this clonotype was seen many times. V is TRBV28 and J is TRBJ2-2; D possibly uses TRBD1 or TRBD2 (7 bases each). The CDR3 runs 15 residues. Germline CDR1 reads MDHEN; CDR2 reads SYDVKM. V lost 7 bases to trimming and J lost 6 bases, with 18 bases between them. In nucleotides, the CDR3 is TGTGCCAGCACAAGATTACAGGGGAGGGCCGGGGAGCTGTTTTTT. It yields the protein CASTRLQGRAGELFF. Supplemented by reference TRBV28 and TRBJ2-2, the full variable domain reads DVKVTQSSRYLVKRTGEKVFLECVQDMDHENMFWYRQDPGLGLRLIYFSYDVKMKEKGDIPEGYSVSREKKERFSLILESASTNQTSMYLCASTRLQGRAGELFFGEGSRLTVL.

The V call is TRBV18, the J call TRBJ2-2; 10 bases map to TRBD2. Germline CDR1 reads KGHSH; CDR2 reads LQKENI. This CDR3 region has 14 residues. V was pared by 2 bases and J by 8 bases, with 2 bases of the junction left unmatched. CDR3 in amino acids: CASSPGTSEGELFF. Here the CDR3 DNA reads TGTGCCAGCTCACCAGGGACTAGCGAAGGGGAGCTGTTTTTT.

This clonotype has a count of ten or more. V and J are TRBV3-1 and TRBJ1-5; a weak D match, TRBD1 (5 bases). Per germline, CDR1 LGHDT and CDR2 YNNKEL (reference sequence). V lost 0 bases, J lost 2 bases, and 11 bases lay in between. This CDR3 contains 16 residues. The CDR3: CASSQERGGRNQPQHF. For the CDR3, the DNA is TGTGCCAGCAGCCAAGAGCGGGGGGGTCGCAATCAGCCCCAGCATTTT. The variable domain in full, completed from reference TRBV3-1 and TRBJ1-5, reads DTAVSQTPKYLVTQMGNDKSIKCEQNLGHDTMYWYKQDSKKFLKIMFSYNNKELIINETVPNRFSPKSPDKAHLNLHINSLELGDSAVYFCASSQERGGRNQPQHFGDGTRLSIL.

The chain uses TRBV20-1 and TRBJ1-5, with 7 positions matching TRBD1. The junction had 12 bases not matched to a gene; V was cut back by 6 bases and J by 7 bases. The CDR3 runs to 14 residues. Germline V gene sequence: CDR1 DFQATT, CDR2 SNEGSKA (reference sequence). The CDR3 DNA sequence: TGCAGTGCGAGATTCACAGGGGAAGAACAGCCCCAGCATTTT. Protein sequence: CSARFTGEEQPQHF.

This clonotype was picked up many times. This sequence joins TRBV2 and TRBJ1-5; 9 bases line up with TRBD1. The V segment lost 6 bases and the J segment 3 bases; nucleotides outside the gene matches: 6. Germline lookup yields CDR1 SNHLY and CDR2 FYNNEI. The CDR3 length is 15 residues. The CDR3 region is CASRWTGEDNQPQHF. Here the CDR3 DNA reads TGTGCCAGCAGATGGACAGGGGAAGACAATCAGCCCCAGCATTTT.

This clonotype was detected many times. The rearrangement links TRBV2 to TRBJ1-5; 7 nucleotides match TRBD1. Germline lookup yields CDR1 SNHLY and CDR2 FYNNEI. V trimming: 7 bases; J trimming: 2 bases; junction bases outside the gene matches: 8. The CDR3 has 15 residues. As DNA, the CDR3 is TGTGCCAGCACCACAGGGGTCACAGGCAATCAGCCCCAGCATTTT. Its protein product is CASTTGVTGNQPQHF.

This clonotype was recorded many times. The J gene is TRBJ2-7, the V gene TRBV7-9; perhaps TRBD1 as D (6 bases). The CDR3 length is 13 residues. CDR1 is SEHNR, CDR2 FQNEAQ, per germline (reference sequence). V was shortened by 6 bases and J by 1 base, with 10 bases between the two germline ends. CDR3 nucleotide sequence: TGTGCCAGCAGATACGGACAGTCCTACGAGCAGTACTTC. Protein product: CASRYGQSYEQYF.

This clonotype appeared many times. The V and J genes are TRBV12-3 or TRBV12-4 and TRBJ1-2; 10 nucleotides agree with TRBD1. Trimming removed 6 bases from V and 8 bases from J; junction bases left unmatched: 9. The CDR3 extends over 14 amino acids. The CDR3: CASRPGTGERGYTF. The DNA of the CDR3 is TGTGCCAGCAGACCCGGGACAGGGGAGAGGGGCTACACCTTC.

Many counts were recorded for this clonotype. V gene TRBV28 combines with J gene TRBJ2-3; either TRBD1 or TRBD2 may supply D (5 bases each). The CDR3 is 13 residues long. In germline, CDR1 is MDHEN, CDR2 SYDVKM. V was clipped by 8 bases and J by 2 bases, with 11 bases between them. CDR3 nucleotide sequence: TGTGCCAGCGGGACCCCAGCCACAGATACGCAGTATTTT. As protein: CASGTPATDTQYF.

For the CDR3, the DNA is TGTGCCGCATATTCCGGGACTAAAACCGGGGAGCTGTTTTTT. It is translated as CAAYSGTKTGELFF. This rearrangement joins TRBV27 to TRBJ2-2, with 7 nucleotides matching TRBD2. J gave up 5 bases and V 11 bases, and 11 bases lay outside the gene matches. From germline, CDR1 is MNHEY and CDR2 SMNVEV (reference sequence). The CDR3 is made up of 14 amino acids.

There are many counts of this clonotype. The J gene is TRBJ2-7, the V gene TRBV11-2, with D unresolved. Trimming pared 2 bases from V and 2 bases from J, leaving 13 bases between. This CDR3 has 15 amino acids. Looked up from germline, CDR1 is SGHAT and CDR2 is FQNNGV. Here the CDR3 DNA reads TGTGCCAGCAGCTTATTGACACTTCGGGCCTACGAGCAGTACTTC. Protein: CASSLLTLRAYEQYF.

This clonotype was seen at least ten times. The chain carries TRBV12-3 or TRBV12-4 and TRBJ2-7, with D perhaps given as TRBD1 or TRBD2 (6 bases each). The V and J ends lost 11 bases and 1 base respectively, with 15 bases between them. The CDR3 has 13 residues. The CDR3 spells CASRGDTSYEQYF. Here the CDR3 DNA reads TGTGCCTCTAGGGGGGACACTTCCTACGAGCAGTACTTC.

This clonotype was observed a few times. This chain joins TRBV27 and TRBJ1-1; possible D gene TRBD1, 5 bases. Per the germline V gene, CDR1 is MNHEY and CDR2 is SMNVEV (reference sequence). The length of the CDR3 is 17 residues. The germline V and J ends were trimmed by 1 base and 3 bases, with 18 bases remaining between them. CDR3 DNA: TGTGCCAGCAGTTTATTATACGGCGGGGGATGGGACACTGAAGCTTTCTTT. Its protein is CASSLLYGGGWDTEAFF.

This clonotype was seen many times. The chain recombines TRBV6-1 with TRBJ1-6; 10 positions match TRBD1. The V segment lost 7 bases and the J segment 9 bases; nucleotides outside the gene matches: 9. The length of the CDR3 is 15 residues. The germline CDR1 and CDR2 sequences are MNHNS and SASEGT. The CDR3 reads CASTQTGTGVSPLHF. CDR3 sequence (DNA): TGTGCCAGCACCCAAACCGGGACAGGGGTTTCACCCCTCCACTTT.

The chain links TRBV5-1 to TRBJ1-2; D ambiguous. CDR1 SGHRS and CDR2 YFSETQ come from the germline V gene. Trimming removed 0 bases at V and 4 bases at J, with 16 bases between. The CDR3 has 16 residues. The CDR3 loop is CASSLDTLSFRYGYTF. The CDR3 DNA reads TGCGCCAGCAGCTTGGACACACTTAGTTTTCGCTATGGCTACACCTTC.

The table lists this clonotype with many counts. This rearrangement joins TRBV6-1 to TRBJ2-1, with 13 bases that match TRBD2. From germline, CDR1 is MNHNS and CDR2 SASEGT. This CDR3 has 22 residues. Germline trimming cut 4 bases from V and 0 bases from J; bases unmatched to any gene: 18. The CDR3 DNA is TGTGCCAGCAGTGTAAGTCCCGGGACTAGCGGGGCCATCCGGAGCTCCTACAATGAGCAGTTCTTC. Its translation: CASSVSPGTSGAIRSSYNEQFF.

Turning to this clonotype: Since a much larger clone is just one base distant, this may be a read error. The rearrangement joins TRBV7-9 to TRBJ2-7; D is possibly TRBD1 (6 bases). CDR1 is SEHNR and CDR2 is FQNEAQ in the germline V gene (reference sequence). The CDR3 is 15 residues long. Trimming cost V 1 base and J 5 bases, with 15 bases left between them. CDR3 loop: CASSLGQGHPDEQYF. Here the CDR3 DNA reads TGTGCCAGCAGCTTAGGTCAGGGGCACCCCGACGAGCAGTACTTC.

This clonotype was recorded many times. The rearrangement uses TRBV12-5 and TRBJ1-1, with D possibly being TRBD1 (5 bases). The germline V gene has CDR1 LGHNT and CDR2 FRNRAP. Trimming took 1 base from V and 1 from J, leaving 10 bases between them. The CDR3 has 15 residues. CDR3 DNA sequence: TGTGCTAGTGGTTTGGCTTCCACAGGGAACACTGAAGCTTTCTTT. This encodes CASGLASTGNTEAFF.

This clonotype was detected ten times or more. This chain connects TRBV28 to TRBJ1-1; 9 nucleotides match TRBD1. CDR1 and CDR2 from the germline V gene are MDHEN and SYDVKM. Germline trimming cut 4 bases from V and 1 base from J; bases unmatched to any gene: 7. The CDR3 contains 16 residues. CDR3 DNA sequence: TGTGCCAGCAGTTCGGTACAGGGGGCTAAGAACACTGAAGCTTTCTTT. Protein sequence: CASSSVQGAKNTEAFF.

The chain recombines TRBV7-8 with TRBJ1-2; D may be TRBD1 (5 bases). V was clipped by 1 base and J by 8 bases, with 17 bases between them. The V gene's germline CDR1 is SGHVS and CDR2 FQNEAQ. This CDR3 is built from 15 residues. CDR3 coding DNA: TGTGCCAGCAGCTTAGAAGCGGGCAGGGCGGGAGGCTACACCTTC. Translating gives CASSLEAGRAGGYTF.

The chain employs TRBV12-3 or TRBV12-4 and TRBJ1-5; a possible D gene is TRBD1 (5 bases). Trimming removed 6 bases at V and 3 bases at J, with 12 bases between. The CDR3 consists of 14 residues. The CDR3 DNA sequence: TGTGCCAGCAGGGGGGACGGTTTCAATCAGCCCCAGCATTTT. It encodes CASRGDGFNQPQHF.

In its sample, this clonotype was seen a few times. The chain employs TRBV29-1 and TRBJ1-1, with D possibly TRBD1 on 5 matching bases. Trimming stripped 5 bases from V and 4 bases from J, with 14 bases between. The CDR3 loop spans 13 amino acids. Germline V gene sequence: CDR1 SQVTM, CDR2 ANQGSEA. CDR3 DNA sequence: TGCAGCGTTTGGATTGGGGGACGCACTGAAGCTTTCTTT. Protein product: CSVWIGGRTEAFF.

A note on this clonotype: This clone may be a read error of a much larger clone one base away. J is TRBJ1-5 and V is TRBV5-8; the D gene is possibly TRBD1 (5 bases). V gave up 4 bases and J gave up 11 bases, with 13 bases separating them. This CDR3 is 12 amino acids long. Germline-derived CDR1 and CDR2 are SGHTS and YDEGEE. The CDR3: CASSLAEGSQHF. Here the CDR3 DNA reads TGTGCCAGCAGCCTCGCGGAGGGGTCCCAGCATTTT.

This clonotype was seen only a few times. This chain links TRBV27 with TRBJ2-1, with D perhaps TRBD2 (6 bases). Germline lookup yields CDR1 MNHEY and CDR2 SMNVEV (reference sequence). Trimming shortened V by 3 bases and J by 4 bases, and 13 bases separated the two germline ends. CDR3 size: 15 residues. CDR3 protein: CASSLGGLVYNEQFF. In DNA form, the CDR3 reads TGTGCCAGCAGTTTGGGAGGTCTGGTTTACAATGAGCAGTTCTTC.

This clonotype occurred many times. The genes are TRBV7-2 and TRBJ2-1, with D possibly called TRBD1 or TRBD2 (6 bases each). The CDR3 extends over 15 amino acids. The V gene's germline CDR1 is SGHTA and CDR2 FQGNSA. V was trimmed by 2 bases and J by 4 bases, leaving 12 bases between them. CDR3 residues: CASSLRGQLYNEQFF. CDR3 nucleotides: TGTGCCAGCAGCTTACGGGGGCAATTGTACAATGAGCAGTTCTTC.

The chain joins TRBV10-2 to TRBJ1-6; 8 bases line up with TRBD1. From germline, CDR1 is WSHSY and CDR2 SAAADI. The CDR3 loop spans 17 amino acids. After removal of 6 bases from V and 0 bases from J, the junction contained 7 bases not matched to a gene. DNA for the CDR3: TGCGCCAGCAGGAAGGGACAGGTGGACTCCTATAATTCACCCCTCCACTTT. This encodes CASRKGQVDSYNSPLHF.

This clonotype was recorded at least ten times. The chain links TRBV6-1 to TRBJ2-7, with 7 bases lining up with TRBD1. The junction had 10 bases not matched to a gene; V was cut back by 2 bases and J by 3 bases. Germline loops: CDR1 MNHNS, CDR2 SASEGT. This CDR3 contains 16 residues. As DNA, the CDR3 is TGTGCCAGCAGTGAACCCCGGGACAGCTGGATCTACGAGCAGTACTTC. This encodes CASSEPRDSWIYEQYF.